A single sample is the source of the 23 T cell receptor beta chains below, sequenced in a study of post-analysis software for immune sequencing data. These receptors are not linked to any known antigen. Carried by the TCR beta cDNA libraries were unique molecular identifiers. MiXCR was run by TCRdb on the PCR reads, yielding one entry per CDR3 protein. This sample carries about 170,000 distinct CDR3 sequences, roughly 31% of them seen once, and the ten largest clones take 1.5%. Broader study findings: Among a few TRBV segments more frequent in patients than controls were TRBV5-6, TRBV5-1 and TRBV20-1.

Input material: blood. These receptors all stem from a girl aged 10 to 17 with multiple sclerosis.

In this sample, this clonotype turned up many times. This rearrangement joins TRBV4-1 to TRBJ2-7, with 7 bases identical to TRBD1. The CDR3 is made up of 17 amino acids. The V gene end was trimmed by 0 bases and the J gene end by 0 bases; junction bases not matched to a gene: 8. Germline V gene data show CDR1 as MGHRA and CDR2 as YSYEKL. The CDR3 here is CASSQEGPGGYSYEQYF. The CDR3 nucleotides read TGCGCCAGCAGCCAAGAAGGACCAGGGGGTTACTCCTACGAGCAGTACTTC.

The chain has TRBV12-3 or TRBV12-4 and TRBJ1-5, with D unresolved. The length of the CDR3 is 14 residues. V was shortened by 4 bases and J by 10 bases, with 17 bases between the two germline ends. The CDR3 DNA follows: TGTGCCAGCAGTTCACACTCAACCCGGGATCCCCAGCATTTT. This sequence encodes CASSSHSTRDPQHF.

The sample holds many counts of this clonotype. The chain employs TRBV29-1 and TRBJ2-1; TRBD2 agrees at 7 bases. V dropped 7 bases and J dropped 6; count of bases not matched to a gene: 12. The CDR3 covers 14 residues. Germline assignment: CDR1 SQVTM and CDR2 ANQGSEA. CDR3 amino acids: CSGRREVTSNEQFF. CDR3 coding DNA: TGCAGCGGGCGTCGGGAGGTCACCTCCAATGAGCAGTTCTTC.

Remarks on this clonotype: Germline is not matched at one junction end, which may reflect a read error. V and J are TRBV19 and TRBJ1-1, with no clear D. Germline CDR1 reads LNHDA; CDR2 reads SQIVND (reference sequence). The CDR3 consists of 13 residues. The DNA of the CDR3 is TGTGCCAGTAGTATTGGAGGGTACACTGAGGCTTTCTTT. This sequence encodes CASSIGGYTEAFF. The variable domain in full, with the rest retrieved from reference TRBV19 and TRBJ1-1, is DGGITQSPKYLFRKEGQNVTLSCEQNLNHDAMYWYRQDPGQGLRLIYYSQIVNDFQKGDIAEGYSVSREKKESFPLTVTSAQKNPTAFYLCASSIGGYTEAFFGQGTRLTVV.

This clonotype has just a few counts. The chain joins TRBV10-1 to TRBJ1-2, with D perhaps TRBD1 (5 bases). The V and J ends lost 0 bases and 8 bases respectively, with 10 bases between them. The CDR3 extends over 13 amino acids. Germline-derived CDR1 and CDR2 are WNHNN and SYGVQD (reference sequence). The CDR3 DNA reads TGCGCCAGCAGTGAGTCTGGGGGTTACGGCTACACCTTC. Translation: CASSESGGYGYTF.

Remarks on this clonotype: As the CDR3 is not closed by the conserved phenylalanine or tryptophan, this likely results from a read error. This sequence joins TRBV25-1 and TRBJ2-1; 14 bases map to TRBD2. Germline CDR1 MGHDK, CDR2 SYGVNS. The length of the CDR3 is 17 residues. Trimming at V came to 4 bases and at J to 3 bases, leaving 5 bases not matched to a gene. The CDR3 reads CASSGRLAGGIYNEQFL. Here the CDR3 DNA reads TGTGCCAGCAGTGGGCGACTAGCGGGAGGGATCTACAATGAGCAGTTCTTA.

Many counts were recorded for this clonotype. This chain joins TRBV21-1 and TRBJ2-7; the table gives TRBD2 as D, unverified against the DNA. TRBV21-1 is reported as a pseudogene. This CDR3 spans 20 amino acids. The CDR3 DNA reads TGTGCCAGCAGCAAAGCGCGGCAGTCCGGGAGGCTGTTACTTCCCTACGAGCAGTACTTC. Protein product: CASSKARQSGRLLLPYEQYF.

This chain connects TRBV5-1 to TRBJ1-2, with no clear D. The CDR3 runs 11 residues. Germline CDR1 SGHRS, CDR2 YFSETQ. Trimming cost V 6 bases and J 2 bases, with 5 bases left between them. The CDR3 nucleotides are TGCGCCAGCACAGACAACTATGGCTACACCTTC. Its protein product is CASTDNYGYTF.

Details on this clonotype: A much larger clonotype is one base distant, so this may be a read error. The V gene is TRBV6-6, the J gene TRBJ2-5; D is tentatively TRBD1 or TRBD2 (5 bases each). The tail of the sequence fits TRBJ2-7 better, so the J call may be wrong. Germline V gene lookup returns CDR1 MNHNY and CDR2 SVGAGI (reference sequence). The CDR3 covers 17 residues. CDR3 sequence (DNA): TGTGCCAGCAGTTCGACTCGGGACCAAACAGCCGTCGACGAGCAGTACTTC. Translated, it gives CASSSTRDQTAVDEQYF.

Many counts were recorded for this clonotype. J is TRBJ2-7 and V is TRBV15, with D hard to call. Trimming took off 0 bases at V and 4 bases at J, with 10 bases between the two ends. Germline V gives CDR1 LNHNV, CDR2 YYDKDF (reference sequence). The CDR3 contains 14 residues. DNA of the CDR3: TGTGCCACCAGCAGAGATCGCCAATTATACGAGCAGTACTTC. Encoded protein: CATSRDRQLYEQYF. The full variable domain, in which reference TRBV15 and TRBJ2-7 provide the parts outside the CDR3, is DAMVIQNPRYQVTQFGKPVTLSCSQTLNHNVMYWYQQKSSQAPKLLFHYYDKDFNNEADTPDNFQSRRPNTSFCFLDIRSPGLGDTAMYLCATSRDRQLYEQYFGPGTRLTVT.

This clonotype was detected only a few times. The chain employs TRBV7-3 and TRBJ1-1; D is perhaps TRBD1 (6 bases). Germline-derived CDR1 and CDR2 are SGHTA and FQGTGA. This CDR3 contains 13 residues. Between the trimmed V and J ends, which lost 4 bases and 6 bases, there was a span of 12 bases. The CDR3 spells CASSYREGAEAFF. The CDR3 DNA reads TGTGCCAGCAGCTACAGGGAGGGGGCTGAAGCTTTCTTT.

The chain employs TRBV18 and TRBJ2-7; D could derive from TRBD1 or TRBD2 (6 bases each). This CDR3 has 12 amino acids. Trimming removed 6 bases at V and 7 bases at J, with 13 bases between. CDR1 is KGHSH, CDR2 LQKENI, per germline. This CDR3 is CASSKGEAEQYF. The CDR3 DNA reads as TGTGCCAGCTCGAAGGGGGAGGCAGAGCAGTACTTC.

As for this clonotype: One end of the junction varies from germline; a read error may be responsible. V is TRBV16 and J is TRBJ1-2, with D possibly TRBD1 on 5 matching bases. In germline, CDR1 is KGHSY, CDR2 FQNENV. The CDR3 spans 14 residues. This CDR3 reads CASSSDSSNYGYTF. The CDR3 nucleotides are TGCGCCAGCAGCTCTGACAGCTCTAACTATGGCTACACCTTC.

This clonotype has only a few counts. This chain connects TRBV20-1 to TRBJ1-4, with no clear D. CDR1 DFQATT and CDR2 SNEGSKA come from the germline V gene (reference sequence). The CDR3 covers 16 residues. V lost 5 bases and J lost 5, with 21 bases in between. For the CDR3, the DNA is TGCAGTGCTCTTAGGACTGACCAGTTCGAAAATGAAAAACTGTTTTTT. Residues: CSALRTDQFENEKLFF.

The V and J genes are TRBV12-3 or TRBV12-4 and TRBJ1-2, with TRBD1 identical over 7 bases. Unmatched junction bases numbered 13, after V lost 3 bases and J lost 6 bases. The CDR3 is 16 amino acids. The CDR3 region has the DNA TGTGCCAGCAGTTTCATCAATACAGGGGTTGGCCATGGCTACACCTTC. Translation: CASSFINTGVGHGYTF.

The chain employs TRBV28 and TRBJ2-7; 7 positions agree with TRBD2. There are 14 residues in the CDR3. V shed 3 bases and J 2 bases; nucleotides not matched to a gene: 4. CDR1 MDHEN and CDR2 SYDVKM come from the germline V gene. The CDR3 loop reads CASSFGGLTYEQYF. As DNA, the CDR3 is TGTGCCAGCAGTTTCGGGGGACTAACCTACGAGCAGTACTTC.

The chain carries TRBV29-1 and TRBJ2-5, with D perhaps TRBD1 or TRBD2 (5 bases each). The V gene lost 7 bases and the J gene lost 3 bases, with 12 bases spanning the gap. The CDR3 is 12 residues long. Germline V CDR1 and CDR2: SQVTM, ANQGSEA. The CDR3 DNA follows: TGCAGCGCGGGGCAAATGGAAGAGACCCAGTACTTC. Translation: CSAGQMEETQYF.

The chain joins TRBV6-2 or TRBV6-3 to TRBJ1-1; D possibly corresponds to TRBD1 (5 bases). V lost 7 bases and J 0 bases, leaving 9 bases between the germline ends. The V gene's germline CDR1 is MNHEY and CDR2 SVGEGT. This CDR3 has 13 residues. CDR3 sequence (DNA): TGTGCCAGCATTCTGGGGCTGAACACTGAAGCTTTCTTT. Translated, it gives CASILGLNTEAFF.

A word on this clonotype: Possible read error: a much larger clone is one base away. V gene TRBV7-9 combines with J gene TRBJ2-1; tentative D call: TRBD2 (6 bases). The CDR3 runs to 14 residues. Germline CDR1 is SEHNR and CDR2 is FQNEAQ (reference sequence). V gave up 1 base and J gave up 7 bases, with 11 bases separating them. In DNA form, the CDR3 reads TGTGCCAGCAGCTTAGTGGCGGGGCTGAATGAGCAGTTCTTC. Translated: CASSLVAGLNEQFF. Combining the CDR3 with reference TRBV7-9 and TRBJ2-1 gives the whole variable domain DTGVSQNPRHKITKRGQNVTFRCDPISEHNRLYWYRQTLGQGPEFLTYFQNEAQLEKSRLLSDRFSAERPKGSFSTLEIQRTEQGDSAMYLCASSLVAGLNEQFFGPGTRLTVL.

This clonotype has more than one count but fewer than ten. This clone may be a read error of a much larger clone one base away. V and J are TRBV6-1 and TRBJ2-1; D is undetermined. This CDR3 comprises 15 residues. The germline V gene has CDR1 MNHNS and CDR2 SASEGT. The CDR3 DNA reads as TGTGCCAGCAGTGGACCGGGCGCCACCTACGATGAGCAGTTCTTC. This translates into CASSGPGATYDEQFF.

This clonotype was seen many times. V gene TRBV15 combines with J gene TRBJ2-5; tentative D call: TRBD2 (5 bases). Germline V gives CDR1 LNHNV, CDR2 YYDKDF (reference sequence). Trimming took 0 bases from V and 1 from J, leaving 15 bases between them. The CDR3 contains 17 residues. The CDR3 DNA sequence: TGTGCCACCAGCAGAGATCCGGAGGTCAGCCTCCAAGAGACCCAGTACTTC. Residues: CATSRDPEVSLQETQYF.

The chain has TRBV6-1 and TRBJ1-2; 7 bases are shared with TRBD1. The CDR3 consists of 16 residues. CDR1 and CDR2 (germline): MNHNS, SASEGT. V shed 2 bases and J 1 base; nucleotides not matched to a gene: 7. In DNA form, the CDR3 reads TGTGCCAGCAGTGAAAGCCCGGGACAGTATAACTATGGCTACACCTTC. Translated, it gives CASSESPGQYNYGYTF.

This clonotype was observed at least ten times. This chain links TRBV20-1 with TRBJ2-3; perhaps TRBD1 as D (5 bases). The CDR3 has 15 amino acids. The germline V gene encodes CDR1 DFQATT and CDR2 SNEGSKA (reference sequence). Trimming pared 2 bases from V and 4 bases from J, leaving 16 bases between. CDR3 loop: CSARKQGISADTQYF. The DNA of the CDR3 is TGCAGTGCTAGAAAGCAGGGCATAAGTGCAGATACGCAGTATTTT.